Shown below are 15 T cell receptor beta chains from a single sample sequenced in a study of cytomegalovirus exposure and HLA in healthy donors. In the PCR, 60 Vbeta and 13 Jbeta primers were used. Data came from immunoSEQ multiplex PCR; TCRdb stores just in-frame clones and leaves some out. The repertoire holds around 140,000 clones, with roughly 86% as singletons. Sequenced input: PBMCs. These receptors came from a man younger than 35 in good health and CMV-seropositive.

The sample holds a few counts of this clone. The chain carries TRBV29-1 and TRBJ2-7, with 7 bases lining up with TRBD1. This CDR3 comprises 14 residues. Per germline, CDR1 SQVTM and CDR2 ANQGSEA. The V and J ends lost 6 bases and 0 bases, in that order; junction bases with no gene match: 8. The CDR3 bases are TGCAGCGTCTCCGGGACAGTCGACTCCTACGAGCAGTACTTC. It encodes CSVSGTVDSYEQYF.

The chain has TRBV5-8 and TRBJ1-4; D ambiguous. Germline CDR1 is SGHTS and CDR2 is YDEGEE. Trimming removed 1 base from V and 5 bases from J, with 12 bases in between. The CDR3 loop spans 15 amino acids. The CDR3 nucleotides are TGTGCCAGCAGCTTGCCGCGGTCGGGGAATGAAAAACTGTTTTTT. Translated: CASSLPRSGNEKLFF. Complete variable domain (other parts from reference TRBV5-8 and TRBJ1-4): EAGVTQSPTHLIKTRGQQATLRCSPISGHTSVYWYQQALGLGLQFLLWYDEGEERNRGNFPPRFSGRQFPNYSSELNVNALELEDSALYLCASSLPRSGNEKLFFGSGTQLSVL.

This sequence joins TRBV6-6 and TRBJ1-5; D is undetermined. CDR3 size: 13 residues. Trimming left V 6 bases short and J 3 bases short, with 9 bases between. Germline V gene lookup returns CDR1 MNHNY and CDR2 SVGAGI (reference sequence). The CDR3 loop is CASSAGANQPQHF. In DNA, the CDR3 is TGTGCCAGCAGCGCGGGAGCCAATCAGCCCCAGCATTTT.

This chain uses TRBV7-3 with TRBJ1-2; no clear D. Germline lookup yields CDR1 SGHTA and CDR2 FQGTGA. The CDR3 extends over 13 amino acids. V shed 2 bases and J shed 4 bases, with 8 bases lying between them. CDR3 in DNA: TGTGCCAGCAGCTTAGGGCTCGGCTATGGCTACACCTTC. Its protein product is CASSLGLGYGYTF. Complete variable domain (other parts from reference TRBV7-3 and TRBJ1-2): GAGVSQTPSNKVTEKGKYVELRCDPISGHTALYWYRQSLGQGPEFLIYFQGTGAADDSGLPNDRFFAVRPEGSVSTLKIQRTERGDSAVYLCASSLGLGYGYTFGSGTRLTVV.

The chain links TRBV4-1 to TRBJ2-2; 11 bases map to TRBD1. J was trimmed by 1 base and V by 3 bases; bases with no gene match: 10. Germline V CDR1 and CDR2: MGHRA, YSYEKL. This CDR3 has 19 amino acids. This CDR3 reads CASSQPGTGGLVNTGELFF. Here the CDR3 DNA reads TGCGCCAGCAGCCAGCCCGGGACAGGGGGACTAGTGAACACCGGGGAGCTGTTTTTT.

There are a few counts of this clone. The chain couples TRBV5-6 to TRBJ2-3, with D possibly matching TRBD2 (5 bases). Trimming cost V 2 bases and J 2 bases, with 9 bases left between them. In germline, CDR1 is SGHDT, CDR2 YYEEEE. This CDR3 spans 14 amino acids. CDR3 in amino acids: CASSFTGSTDTQYF. Written as DNA, the CDR3 is TGTGCCAGCAGCTTTACGGGGTCCACAGATACGCAGTATTTT.

This rearrangement joins TRBV28 to TRBJ2-2, with TRBD2 identical over 10 bases. This CDR3 spans 16 amino acids. V was pared by 3 bases and J by 5 bases, with 6 bases of the junction left unmatched. Looked up from germline, CDR1 is MDHEN and CDR2 is SYDVKM. The CDR3 is CASSFPLAGETGELFF. The CDR3 DNA sequence: TGTGCCAGCAGTTTTCCCCTAGCGGGAGAGACCGGGGAGCTGTTTTTT.

This clone appeared a few times. The V and J genes are TRBV7-6 and TRBJ1-4, with a tentative D call TRBD1 (5 bases). Germline V gene lookup returns CDR1 SGHVS and CDR2 FNYEAQ. The CDR3 is 16 amino acids. Trimming took 3 bases from V and 5 from J, leaving 16 bases between them. CDR3 DNA sequence: TGTGCCAGCAGCTTCCACCTCCGGGGGGGAAATGAAAAACTGTTTTTT. This encodes CASSFHLRGGNEKLFF. Full variable domain (outside the CDR3, taken from reference TRBV7-6 and TRBJ1-4): GAGVSQSPRYKVTKRGQDVALRCDPISGHVSLYWYRQALGQGPEFLTYFNYEAQQDKSGLPNDRFSAERPEGSISTLTIQRTEQRDSAMYRCASSFHLRGGNEKLFFGSGTQLSVL.

This clone showed up just a few times. The chain has TRBV15 and TRBJ1-1; D is unresolved. The CDR3 extends over 13 amino acids. V lost 6 bases and J lost 11, with 19 bases in between. Looked up from germline, CDR1 is LNHNV and CDR2 is YYDKDF (reference sequence). This chain's CDR3 is CATRDELGLYAFF. DNA of the CDR3: TGTGCCACCAGAGACGAGCTCGGACTTTATGCTTTCTTT.

The chain uses TRBV25-1 and TRBJ2-7; 7 bases are a match to TRBD2. The CDR3 contains 15 residues. Germline values: CDR1 MGHDK, CDR2 SYGVNS. V was clipped by 5 bases and J by 2 bases; unmatched bases: 9. CDR3 coding DNA: TGTGCCAGCAGTCAAGGGGAGGGTTATACCTACGAGCAGTACTTC. It translates to CASSQGEGYTYEQYF.

CDR3 coding DNA: TGTGCCAGCAGTCCACAGACCGAGCAGTACTTC. Translated: CASSPQTEQYF. The chain carries TRBV2 and TRBJ2-7; D unclear. Germline-derived CDR1 and CDR2 are SNHLY and FYNNEI. V was cut by 5 bases and J by 6 bases, with 8 bases left in between. This CDR3 region has 11 residues.

The chain combines TRBV5-4 with TRBJ2-5, with 7 nucleotides matching TRBD1. Matching the DNA end better, TRBJ2-7 makes the J call doubtful. The CDR3 has 14 amino acids. The germline CDR1 and CDR2 sequences are SGHNT and YYREEE (reference sequence). The CDR3 DNA is TGTGCCAGCAGCTTAAAGACAGGGAACCACGAGCAGTACTTC. Translation: CASSLKTGNHEQYF.

The V and J genes are TRBV4-1 and TRBJ2-5; 7 positions match TRBD1. The tail of the sequence fits TRBJ2-7 better, so the J call may be wrong. This CDR3 has 14 residues. Germline CDR1 MGHRA, CDR2 YSYEKL. The CDR3 nucleotides are TGCGCCAGCAGCCTCGGGACAGCCGCCTACGAGCAGTACTTC. Amino acid sequence: CASSLGTAAYEQYF.

This chain connects TRBV12-5 to TRBJ2-2; D is possibly TRBD2 (5 bases). CDR3 length equals 14 residues. Germline CDR1 reads LGHNT; CDR2 reads FRNRAP. V was shortened by 5 bases and J by 1 base, with 8 bases between the two germline ends. The CDR3 spells CASGPEGNTGELFF. DNA for the CDR3: TGTGCTAGTGGTCCCGAGGGGAACACCGGGGAGCTGTTTTTT.

This clone was detected only a few times. V usage is TRBV5-1 and J usage is TRBJ2-7; possible D gene TRBD2, 7 bases. V was cut by 4 bases and J by 0 bases, with 14 bases left in between. CDR1 and CDR2 from the germline V gene are SGHRS and YFSETQ. CDR3 length equals 15 residues. The CDR3 coding sequence is TGCGCCAGCAGCCCCGTGGCGGGGGCCTCCTACGAGCAGTACTTC. This gives the protein CASSPVAGASYEQYF. Filled out from reference TRBV5-1 and TRBJ2-7, the complete variable domain reads KAGVTQTPRYLIKTRGQQVTLSCSPISGHRSVSWYQQTPGQGLQFLFEYFSETQRNKGNFPGRFSGRQFSNSRSEMNVSTLELGDSALYLCASSPVAGASYEQYFGPGTRLTVT.